A few counts support the clone carrying this TCR beta chain. Its matching antigen is unknown. The V and J ends lost 4 bases and 2 bases respectively, with 17 bases between them. The CDR3 has 17 amino acids. Germline CDR1 is LGHDT and CDR2 is YNNKEL (reference sequence). MiXCR, applied by TCRdb to the 5' RACE reads, yields one record per CDR3 protein. The data show a few hundred thousand distinct CDR3 sequences, around 6.5% seen once. The entry originates in a study of T cells after yellow fever vaccination. Study-level background: Preparing low-cell-number fractions relied on SMART-Seq v4 Ultra Low Input.

Whole-study results and caveats: Among primary-vaccination clones, most reappeared after the booster, at 96% for CD4 and around 91% for CD8.

This chain uses TRBV3-1 with TRBJ2-2, with a tentative D call TRBD2 (6 bases). The source was PBMCs, collected 5 days after the yellow fever booster vaccination. The receptor was derived from a man aged 30-40 years who received the YFV17D yellow fever vaccine. The chain's CDR3 is CASSPRGTGLNTGELFF. CDR3 sequence (DNA): TGTGCCAGCAGCCCACGCGGGACCGGGCTTAACACCGGGGAGCTGTTTTTT.